This T cell receptor beta chain came from a study of radiation and T cells in renal cell carcinoma. The method was immunoSEQ multiplex PCR; TCRdb's version includes in-frame clones alone and lacks a portion of them. Of around 130,000 clones listed, 88% are singletons. V lost 2 bases and J lost 4, with 15 bases in between. The CDR3 is 16 residues long. CDR1 is LNHNV, CDR2 YYDKDF, per germline (reference sequence). Notes on the study in general: In blood, top tumor clones expanded by 2 weeks, shrinking by 4.

Time point denoted: blood 2 weeks post-SBRT. This sample's treatment: 15 Gy SBRT to primary tumor, nephrectomy 4 weeks later. This clone came up once. The antigen is not known. Specimen: blood, collected from a patient whose treatment included radiotherapy and nephrectomy. The V and J genes are TRBV15 and TRBJ1-3; a possible D gene is TRBD1 (5 bases). This TCR was sampled from an older woman with renal cell carcinoma. The CDR3: CATSRQGLELGNTIYF. The CDR3 DNA reads as TGTGCCACCAGCAGACAGGGTCTAGAGCTGGGAAACACCATATATTTT.